Listed below are T cell receptor beta chains from one sample, sequenced in a study of technical replicates of blood from several donors. Some clones are missing from TCRdb's copy, which holds only in-frame ones; the method was immunoSEQ multiplex PCR. The table has about 80,000 clones, 90% to 95% seen once; the top ten hold roughly 0.37%. Material: T cells isolated from PBMCs. The receptors derive from a human donor in good health. Both conserved end residues are part of each CDR3. D genes are given only for firm matches. Not every row has a clone size; where given, it reads once, few, many or a size class.

V gene	D gene	clone size	J gene	CDR3 DNA	CDR3 protein
TRBV4-2	.	.	TRBJ1-1	TGTGCCAGCAGCCAAGGCAGGGCCGAAGCTTTCTTT	CASSQGRAEAFF
TRBV2	TRBD2	.	TRBJ2-1	TGTGCCAGCAGTGAGGGGCGGGAGACCTACAATGAGCAGTTCTTC	CASSEGRETYNEQFF
TRBV27	.	.	TRBJ1-5	TGTGCCAGCAGTTTAACGGGGGGGAATCAGCCCCAGCATTTT	CASSLTGGNQPQHF
TRBV7-6	.	.	TRBJ1-1	TGTGCCAGCAGCTCTGGGACACCGAACACTGAAGCTTTCTTT	CASSSGTPNTEAFF
TRBV29-1	.	once	TRBJ2-6	TGCAGCGTTTCCCAGGGTCCCGGTGGGGCCAACGTCCTGACTTTC	CSVSQGPGGANVLTF
TRBV6-1	.	.	TRBJ2-7	TGTGCCAGCAAAGTGGTCCTATCCTACGAGCAGTACTTC	CASKVVLSYEQYF
TRBV9	TRBD1	.	TRBJ1-3	TGTGCCAGCAGCGTAGGGCTAGGGACAGTGTCTGGAAACACCATATATTTT	CASSVGLGTVSGNTIYF
TRBV7-9	.	.	TRBJ2-1	TGTGCCAGCAGCTTACGGGGCTCCTACAATGAGCAGTTCTTC	CASSLRGSYNEQFF
TRBV29-1	TRBD1	.	TRBJ1-1	TGCAGCCTAAGCAGGGGGAGGACTGAAGCTTTCTTT	CSLSRGRTEAFF
TRBV5-1	.	.	TRBJ2-6	TGCGCCAGCACACAGGTCATCTCTGGGGCCAACGTCCTGACTTTC	CASTQVISGANVLTF
TRBV5-5	.	.	TRBJ1-4	TGTGCCAGCAGCCACCTGGACAGTCAAGCAACTAATGAAAAACTGTTTTTT	CASSHLDSQATNEKLFF
TRBV4-1	TRBD2	.	TRBJ2-7	TGCGCCAGCAGCCAAGAGCCGGGACTAGATTCCTACGAGCAGTACTTC	CASSQEPGLDSYEQYF
TRBV27	.	.	TRBJ2-7	TGTGCCAGCAGTTTATCCGTGGCAGCCTACGAGCAGTACTTC	CASSLSVAAYEQYF
TRBV11-2	.	.	TRBJ2-7	TGTGCCAGCAGCGTCCCTTGGGCCCCATTGGAGCAGTACTTC	CASSVPWAPLEQYF
TRBV18	TRBD1	few	TRBJ1-1	TGTGCCAGCTCACCTTGGGACAGGGAAATGAACACTGAAGCTTTCTTT	CASSPWDREMNTEAFF
TRBV9	.	.	TRBJ2-2	TGTGCCAGCAGCCCCCCGGGGGGCGCGAACACCGGGGAGCTGTTTTTT	CASSPPGGANTGELFF
TRBV2	.	.	TRBJ2-7	TGTGCCAGCAGAGACGACAGAGCCTACGAGCAGTACTTC	CASRDDRAYEQYF
TRBV6-6	.	.	TRBJ2-1	TGTGCCAGCAGCCAAAGGGGGGGGAATGAGCAGTTCTTC	CASSQRGGNEQFF
TRBV5-1	.	.	TRBJ2-7	TGCGCCAGCAGGACCCAACCTAGCGACTACGAGCAGTACTTC	CASRTQPSDYEQYF
TRBV7-3	TRBD2	.	TRBJ2-4	TGTGCCAGCAGCTCGCTGACTAGCGGGTTAGCCAAAAACATTCAGTACTTC	CASSSLTSGLAKNIQYF
TRBV9	TRBD1	.	TRBJ2-5	TGTGCCAGCAGCGTATTAGGGGGCTGGGAGACCCAGTACTTC	CASSVLGGWETQYF
TRBV7-9	TRBD1	.	TRBJ1-3	TGTGCCAGCAGCAGACAGGGCTATAGAAACACCATATATTTT	CASSRQGYRNTIYF
TRBV5-1	.	.	TRBJ2-7	TGCGCCAGCAGCTTGTCAATGGGGGCGCGGTACGAGCAGTACTTC	CASSLSMGARYEQYF